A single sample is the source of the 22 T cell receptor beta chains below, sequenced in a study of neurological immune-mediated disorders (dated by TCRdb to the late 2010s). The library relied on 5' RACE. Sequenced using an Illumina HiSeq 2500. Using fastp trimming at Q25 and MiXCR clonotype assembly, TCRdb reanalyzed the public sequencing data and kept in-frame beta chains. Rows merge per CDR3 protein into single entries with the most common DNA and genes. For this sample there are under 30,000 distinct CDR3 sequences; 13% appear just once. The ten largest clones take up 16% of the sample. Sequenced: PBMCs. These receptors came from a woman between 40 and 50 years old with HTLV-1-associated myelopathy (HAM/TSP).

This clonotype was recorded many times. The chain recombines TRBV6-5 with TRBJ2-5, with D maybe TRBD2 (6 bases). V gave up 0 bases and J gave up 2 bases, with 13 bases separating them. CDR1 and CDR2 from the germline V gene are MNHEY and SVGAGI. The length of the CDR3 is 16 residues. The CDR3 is CASSYSGGDAQETQYF. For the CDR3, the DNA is TGTGCCAGCAGTTACTCGGGGGGAGATGCGCAAGAGACCCAGTACTTC.

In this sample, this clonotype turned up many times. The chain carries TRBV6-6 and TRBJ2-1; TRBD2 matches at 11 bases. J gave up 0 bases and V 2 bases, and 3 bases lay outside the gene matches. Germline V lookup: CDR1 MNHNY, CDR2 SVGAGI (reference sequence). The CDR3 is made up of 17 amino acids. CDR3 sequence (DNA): TGTGCCAGCAGTTACCCGACTAGCGGGGTCTCCTACAATGAGCAGTTCTTC. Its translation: CASSYPTSGVSYNEQFF.

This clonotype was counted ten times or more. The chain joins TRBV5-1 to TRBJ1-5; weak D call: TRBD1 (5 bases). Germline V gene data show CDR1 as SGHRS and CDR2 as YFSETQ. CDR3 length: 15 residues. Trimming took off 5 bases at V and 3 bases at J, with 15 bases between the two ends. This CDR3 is CASRTRAGDNQPQHF. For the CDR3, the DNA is TGCGCCAGCAGAACCAGGGCAGGAGACAATCAGCCCCAGCATTTT. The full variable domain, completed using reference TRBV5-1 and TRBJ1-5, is KAGVTQTPRYLIKTRGQQVTLSCSPISGHRSVSWYQQTPGQGLQFLFEYFSETQRNKGNFPGRFSGRQFSNSRSEMNVSTLELGDSALYLCASRTRAGDNQPQHFGDGTRLSIL.

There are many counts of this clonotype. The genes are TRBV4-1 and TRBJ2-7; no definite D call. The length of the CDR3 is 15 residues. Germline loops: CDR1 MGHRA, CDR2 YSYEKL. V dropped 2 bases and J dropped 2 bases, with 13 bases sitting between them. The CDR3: CASSQQERLAYEQYF. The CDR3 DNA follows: TGCGCCAGCAGCCAACAAGAGAGGCTTGCCTACGAGCAGTACTTC.

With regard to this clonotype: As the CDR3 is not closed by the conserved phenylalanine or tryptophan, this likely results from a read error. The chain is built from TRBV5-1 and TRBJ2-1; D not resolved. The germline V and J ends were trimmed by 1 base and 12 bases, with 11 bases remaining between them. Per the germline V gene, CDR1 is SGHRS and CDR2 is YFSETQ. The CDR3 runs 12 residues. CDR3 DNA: TGCGCCAGCAGCTTGTACGGTATAGGGCAGTTCTCC. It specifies CASSLYGIGQFS.

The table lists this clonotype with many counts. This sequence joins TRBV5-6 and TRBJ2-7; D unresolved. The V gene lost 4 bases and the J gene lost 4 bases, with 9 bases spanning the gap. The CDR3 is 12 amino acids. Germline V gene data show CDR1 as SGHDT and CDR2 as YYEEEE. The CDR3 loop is CASSPLGYEQYV. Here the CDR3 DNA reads TGTGCCAGCAGCCCTCTGGGGTACGAGCAGTACGTC.

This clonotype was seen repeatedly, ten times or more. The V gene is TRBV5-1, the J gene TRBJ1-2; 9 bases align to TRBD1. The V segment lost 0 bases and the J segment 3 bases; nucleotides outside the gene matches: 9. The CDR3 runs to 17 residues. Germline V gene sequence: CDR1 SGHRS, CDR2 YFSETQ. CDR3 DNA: TGCGCCAGCAGCTTGGCCGGCGGGACAGGGCTTGACTATGGCTACACCTTC. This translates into CASSLAGGTGLDYGYTF. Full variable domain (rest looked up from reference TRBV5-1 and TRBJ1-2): KAGVTQTPRYLIKTRGQQVTLSCSPISGHRSVSWYQQTPGQGLQFLFEYFSETQRNKGNFPGRFSGRQFSNSRSEMNVSTLELGDSALYLCASSLAGGTGLDYGYTFGSGTRLTVV.

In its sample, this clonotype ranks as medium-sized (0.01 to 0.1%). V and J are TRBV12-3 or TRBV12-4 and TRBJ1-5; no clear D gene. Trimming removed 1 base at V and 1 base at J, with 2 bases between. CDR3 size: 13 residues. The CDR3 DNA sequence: TGTGCCAGCAGTTTAGGAAGCAATCAGCCCCAGCATTTT. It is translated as CASSLGSNQPQHF.

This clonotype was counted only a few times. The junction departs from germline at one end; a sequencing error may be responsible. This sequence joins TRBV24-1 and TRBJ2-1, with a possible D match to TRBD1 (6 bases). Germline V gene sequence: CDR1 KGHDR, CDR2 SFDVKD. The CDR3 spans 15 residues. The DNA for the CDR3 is TGTGCCACCAGTGAGTACGGGACAAGCTTCAATGAGCAGTCCTTC. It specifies CATSEYGTSFNEQSF.

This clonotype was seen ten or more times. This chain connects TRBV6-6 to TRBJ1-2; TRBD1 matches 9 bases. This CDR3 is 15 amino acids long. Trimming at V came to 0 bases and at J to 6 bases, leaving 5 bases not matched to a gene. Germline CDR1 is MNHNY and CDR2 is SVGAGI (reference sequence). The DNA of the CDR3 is TGTGCCAGCAGTTACTCAACTGACAGGGGGGATGGCTACACCTTC. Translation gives CASSYSTDRGDGYTF.

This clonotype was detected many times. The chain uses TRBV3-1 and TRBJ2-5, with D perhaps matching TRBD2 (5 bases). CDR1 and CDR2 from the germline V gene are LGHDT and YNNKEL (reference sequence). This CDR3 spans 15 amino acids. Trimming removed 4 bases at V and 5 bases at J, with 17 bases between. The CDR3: CASSLSHDRGETQYF. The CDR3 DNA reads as TGTGCCAGCAGCCTAAGCCATGACCGAGGGGAGACCCAGTACTTC.

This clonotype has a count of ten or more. CDR3 in amino acids: CASSRLAGGNNEQFF. CDR3 sequence (DNA): TGTGCCAGCTCCCGACTAGCGGGGGGTAACAATGAGCAGTTCTTC. The chain has TRBV18 and TRBJ2-1, with TRBD2 matching over 13 bases. In germline, CDR1 is KGHSH, CDR2 LQKENI. Unmatched junction bases numbered 4, after V lost 6 bases and J lost 5 bases. The CDR3 has 15 residues.

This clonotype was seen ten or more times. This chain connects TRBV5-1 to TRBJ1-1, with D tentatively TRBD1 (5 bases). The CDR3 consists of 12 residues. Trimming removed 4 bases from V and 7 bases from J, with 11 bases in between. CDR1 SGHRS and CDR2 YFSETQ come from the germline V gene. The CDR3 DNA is TGCGCCAGCAGCGTGGGGGGACTTGAAGCTTTCTTT. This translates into CASSVGGLEAFF.

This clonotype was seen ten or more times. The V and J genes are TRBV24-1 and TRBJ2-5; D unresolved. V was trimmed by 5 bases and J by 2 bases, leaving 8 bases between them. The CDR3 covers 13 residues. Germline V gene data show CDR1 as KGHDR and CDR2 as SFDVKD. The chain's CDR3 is CATSGPEQETQYF. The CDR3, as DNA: TGTGCCACCAGTGGACCGGAACAAGAGACCCAGTACTTC.

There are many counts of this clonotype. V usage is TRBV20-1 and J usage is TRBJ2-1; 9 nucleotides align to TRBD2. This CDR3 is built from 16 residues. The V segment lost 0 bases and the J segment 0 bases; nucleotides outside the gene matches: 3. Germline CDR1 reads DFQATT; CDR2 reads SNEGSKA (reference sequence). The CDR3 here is CSARERGGFSYNEQFF. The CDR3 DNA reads TGCAGTGCTAGAGAGCGGGGGGGCTTCTCCTACAATGAGCAGTTCTTC.

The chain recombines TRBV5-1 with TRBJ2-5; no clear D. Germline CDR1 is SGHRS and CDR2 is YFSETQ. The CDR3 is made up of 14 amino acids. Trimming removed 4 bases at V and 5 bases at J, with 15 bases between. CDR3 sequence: CASSPLDHVETQYF. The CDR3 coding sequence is TGCGCCAGCAGCCCACTGGATCATGTGGAGACCCAGTACTTC.

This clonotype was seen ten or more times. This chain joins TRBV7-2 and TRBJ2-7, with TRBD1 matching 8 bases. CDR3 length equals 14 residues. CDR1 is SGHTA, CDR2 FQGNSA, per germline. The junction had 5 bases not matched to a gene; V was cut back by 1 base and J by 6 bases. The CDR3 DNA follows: TGTGCCAGCAGCTTAGGCGGACAGGGCCGCGAGCAGTACGTC. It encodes CASSLGGQGREQYV.

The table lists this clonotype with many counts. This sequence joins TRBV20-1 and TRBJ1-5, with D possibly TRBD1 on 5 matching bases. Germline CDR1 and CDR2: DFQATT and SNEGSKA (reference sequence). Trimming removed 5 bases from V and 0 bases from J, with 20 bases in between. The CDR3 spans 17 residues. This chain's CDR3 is CSAPRGRGGNSNQPQHF. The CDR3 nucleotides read TGCAGTGCTCCTAGGGGTCGCGGAGGGAATAGCAATCAGCCCCAGCATTTT.

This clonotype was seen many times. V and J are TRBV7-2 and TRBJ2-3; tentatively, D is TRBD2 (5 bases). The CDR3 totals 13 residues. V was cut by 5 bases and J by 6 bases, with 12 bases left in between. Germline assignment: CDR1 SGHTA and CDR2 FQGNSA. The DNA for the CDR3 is TGTGCCAGCAGCCCCCTTACGGGGGATACGCAGTATTTT. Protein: CASSPLTGDTQYF. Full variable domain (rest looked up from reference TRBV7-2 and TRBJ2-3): GAGVSQSPSNKVTEKGKDVELRCDPISGHTALYWYRQSLGQGLEFLIYFQGNSAPDKSGLPSDRFSAERTGGSVSTLTIQRTQQEDSAVYLCASSPLTGDTQYFGPGTRLTVL.

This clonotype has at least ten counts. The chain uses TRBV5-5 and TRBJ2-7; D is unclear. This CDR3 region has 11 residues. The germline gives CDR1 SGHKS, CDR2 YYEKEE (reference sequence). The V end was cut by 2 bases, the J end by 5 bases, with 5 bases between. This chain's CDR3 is CASSLVDEQYV. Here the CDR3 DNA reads TGTGCCAGCAGCTTAGTTGACGAGCAGTACGTC.

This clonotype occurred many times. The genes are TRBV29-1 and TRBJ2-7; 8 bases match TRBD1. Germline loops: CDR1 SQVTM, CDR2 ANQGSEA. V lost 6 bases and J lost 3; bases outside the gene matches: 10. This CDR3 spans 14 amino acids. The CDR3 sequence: CSVALGQGRYEQYF. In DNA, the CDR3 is TGCAGCGTCGCGCTAGGACAGGGCCGCTACGAGCAGTACTTC.

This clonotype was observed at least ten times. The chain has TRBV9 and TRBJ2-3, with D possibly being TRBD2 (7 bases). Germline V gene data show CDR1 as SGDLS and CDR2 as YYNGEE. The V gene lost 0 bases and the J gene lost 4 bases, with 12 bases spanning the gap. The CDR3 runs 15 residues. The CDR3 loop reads CASSVEGGAADTQYF. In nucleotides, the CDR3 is TGTGCCAGCAGCGTAGAAGGGGGGGCCGCAGATACGCAGTATTTT.